These 23 T cell receptor beta chains share one sample of origin, sequenced in a study of beta chain features in type 1 diabetes. Expressed TCRB transcripts were sequenced after all isolated RNA was converted to cDNA. Profiling relied on immunoSEQ multiplex PCR, and the TCRdb table lists in-frame clones only, not all of them. The sample lists fewer than 900,000 clones; 15% to 20% were seen once. The sequenced sample consisted of naive CD4+ T cells from blood. The receptors shown here come from a woman younger than 30 in good health.

This clone was seen a handful of times. The chain uses TRBV7-9 and TRBJ2-2; D perhaps matches TRBD1 (5 bases). Trimming stripped 3 bases from V and 7 bases from J, with 9 bases between. CDR3 size: 13 residues. Germline V gives CDR1 SEHNR, CDR2 FQNEAQ (reference sequence). In nucleotides, the CDR3 is TGTGCCAGCAGCTTCACAGGTTACGGGGAGCTGTTTTTT. Its translation is CASSFTGYGELFF.

This clone has just a few counts. In DNA form, the CDR3 reads TGTGCCAGCAGCGCCGGTCAGGGGGCGGCCGGGGAGCTGTTTTTT. Its protein is CASSAGQGAAGELFF. The V and J genes are TRBV9 and TRBJ2-2; TRBD1 matches 8 bases. V was clipped by 3 bases and J by 6 bases; unmatched bases: 7. From germline, CDR1 is SGDLS and CDR2 YYNGEE. The CDR3 is made up of 15 amino acids.

Concerning this clone itself: Being one base from a much bigger clone, this may be a read error. This chain connects TRBV5-1 to TRBJ2-1; D gene ambiguous. This CDR3 contains 11 residues. Germline-derived CDR1 and CDR2 are SGHRS and YFSETQ. Trimming removed 2 bases from V and 4 bases from J, with 1 base in between. CDR3 sequence reads: CASSFYNEQFF. Here the CDR3 DNA reads TGCGCCAGCAGCTTTTACAATGAGCAGTTCTTC.

This clone turned up a few times. V gene TRBV28 combines with J gene TRBJ2-3, with D unclear. Germline CDR1 is MDHEN and CDR2 is SYDVKM. The V and J ends lost 7 bases and 2 bases respectively, with 4 bases between them. The CDR3 totals 11 residues. The CDR3 loop reads CASTDTDTQYF. CDR3 coding DNA: TGTGCCAGCACCGACACAGATACGCAGTATTTT.

This clone was observed a handful of times. The same CDR3 also results from other DNA sequences found in this sample. J is TRBJ1-2 and V is TRBV5-1, with a weak D call TRBD1 (5 bases). The CDR3 is made up of 13 amino acids. V shed 0 bases and J shed 4 bases, with 7 bases lying between them. Per the germline V gene, CDR1 is SGHRS and CDR2 is YFSETQ. The CDR3 bases are TGCGCCAGCAGCTTGGACAGGATCTATGGCTACACCTTC. Translation gives CASSLDRIYGYTF. The entire variable domain, with the rest obtained from reference TRBV5-1 and TRBJ1-2, is as follows: KAGVTQTPRYLIKTRGQQVTLSCSPISGHRSVSWYQQTPGQGLQFLFEYFSETQRNKGNFPGRFSGRQFSNSRSEMNVSTLELGDSALYLCASSLDRIYGYTFGSGTRLTVV.

This chain joins TRBV2 and TRBJ2-5; 9 nucleotides agree with TRBD1. CDR3 length: 15 residues. The V gene end was trimmed by 11 bases and the J gene end by 5 bases; junction bases not matched to a gene: 15. CDR1 and CDR2 from the germline V gene are SNHLY and FYNNEI. As DNA, the CDR3 is TGTGCCTCCAGGGGTACAGGGGGCGCGCGGGAGACCCAGTACTTC. Translating it yields CASRGTGGARETQYF.

V and J are TRBV7-9 and TRBJ2-3, with D perhaps TRBD1 (5 bases). From germline, CDR1 is SEHNR and CDR2 FQNEAQ (reference sequence). Between the trimmed V and J ends, which lost 0 bases and 4 bases, there was a span of 11 bases. The CDR3 covers 15 residues. This CDR3 reads CASSLAGRASDTQYF. The CDR3 DNA follows: TGTGCCAGCAGCTTAGCGGGCAGGGCCTCAGATACGCAGTATTTT.

This clone showed up just a few times. This chain connects TRBV19 to TRBJ2-1; perhaps TRBD2 as D (5 bases). The CDR3 sequence is 13 residues long. CDR1 is LNHDA and CDR2 is SQIVND in the germline V gene (reference sequence). Deletions cut 7 bases from V and 9 bases from J, with 16 bases between. The CDR3 DNA reads as TGTGCCAGTATGGGTAGCGTCCTCGGTGAGCAGTTCTTC. Its translation is CASMGSVLGEQFF.

The chain joins TRBV7-9 to TRBJ1-2; D gene unclear. The CDR3 loop spans 10 amino acids. V lost 5 bases, J lost 8 bases, and 6 bases lay in between. CDR1 and CDR2 from the germline V gene are SEHNR and FQNEAQ (reference sequence). CDR3 nucleotide sequence: TGTGCCAGCAGCCCAGAAGGCTACACCTTC. Its translation is CASSPEGYTF.

CDR3 sequence (DNA): TGTGCCAGCAGCGCCGGACAGGCGAGAGCTTTCTTT. It is translated as CASSAGQARAFF. The chain links TRBV5-4 to TRBJ1-1; TRBD1 aligns across 7 bases. The CDR3 length is 12 residues. The germline gives CDR1 SGHNT, CDR2 YYREEE (reference sequence). The V gene end was trimmed by 4 bases and the J gene end by 10 bases; junction bases not matched to a gene: 7. The entire variable domain, with the rest obtained from reference TRBV5-4 and TRBJ1-1, is as follows: ETGVTQSPTHLIKTRGQQVTLRCSSQSGHNTVSWYQQALGQGPQFIFQYYREEENGRGNFPPRFSGLQFPNYSSELNVNALELDDSALYLCASSAGQARAFFGQGTRLTVV.

The chain has TRBV7-2 and TRBJ2-7, with 7 bases that match TRBD2. This CDR3 has 15 residues. V was pared by 6 bases and J by 7 bases, with 15 bases of the junction left unmatched. Germline V gene sequence: CDR1 SGHTA, CDR2 FQGNSA. CDR3 loop: CASSPRRFPGGEQYF. Here the CDR3 DNA reads TGTGCCAGCAGTCCAAGGCGCTTTCCCGGGGGGGAGCAGTACTTC.

This clone was observed a handful of times. The chain uses TRBV13 and TRBJ2-7; unclear D gene. V lost 2 bases to trimming and J lost 3 bases, with 5 bases between them. Germline CDR1 and CDR2: PRHDT and FYEKMQ (reference sequence). The CDR3 is 12 residues long. The CDR3 DNA reads as TGTGCCAGCAGCTTAAGGAACTACGAGCAGTACTTC. It specifies CASSLRNYEQYF.

V gene TRBV7-9 combines with J gene TRBJ1-1; no reliable D call. Trimming left V 1 base short and J 6 bases short, with 12 bases between. The V gene's germline CDR1 is SEHNR and CDR2 FQNEAQ (reference sequence). The CDR3 loop spans 14 amino acids. CDR3 sequence: CASSLEGGYPEAFF. For the CDR3, the DNA is TGTGCCAGCAGCTTAGAGGGTGGGTATCCTGAAGCTTTCTTT.

The V call is TRBV15, the J call TRBJ2-4; weak D call: TRBD1 (6 bases). Germline-derived CDR1 and CDR2 are LNHNV and YYDKDF (reference sequence). Trimming cost V 5 bases and J 5 bases, with 10 bases left between them. The CDR3 has 13 residues. The CDR3 coding sequence is TGTGCCACCAGCTGGGACAAGGAAAACATTCAGTACTTC. Its protein product is CATSWDKENIQYF.

This clone was observed a few times. V gene TRBV18 combines with J gene TRBJ2-7; D gene ambiguous. Germline CDR1 KGHSH, CDR2 LQKENI. Trimming cost V 2 bases and J 2 bases, with 16 bases left between them. This CDR3 has 16 residues. Written as DNA, the CDR3 is TGTGCCAGCTCACCAATATTGACTGGTGTGGCCTACGAGCAGTACTTC. It yields the protein CASSPILTGVAYEQYF.

There are a few counts of this clone. The chain has TRBV7-3 and TRBJ2-3; D ambiguous. Germline V gene data show CDR1 as SGHTA and CDR2 as FQGTGA. The CDR3 is 13 residues long. Trimming removed 3 bases at V and 1 base at J, with 5 bases between. CDR3 nucleotide sequence: TGTGCCAGCAGCTTCACGGGCACAGATACGCAGTATTTT. This translates into CASSFTGTDTQYF. The whole variable domain, filled in from reference TRBV7-3 and TRBJ2-3, reads GAGVSQTPSNKVTEKGKYVELRCDPISGHTALYWYRQSLGQGPEFLIYFQGTGAADDSGLPNDRFFAVRPEGSVSTLKIQRTERGDSAVYLCASSFTGTDTQYFGPGTRLTVL.

This clone was counted a few times. This chain links TRBV9 with TRBJ2-1; 8 nucleotides agree with TRBD2. The germline V gene has CDR1 SGDLS and CDR2 YYNGEE. V trimming: 2 bases; J trimming: 7 bases; junction bases outside the gene matches: 8. The CDR3 totals 15 residues. The CDR3 is CASSVGRGVGNEQFF. The CDR3 coding sequence is TGTGCCAGCAGCGTCGGGAGGGGAGTAGGGAATGAGCAGTTCTTC.

This clone was seen only a few times. J is TRBJ2-3 and V is TRBV10-3; D gene ambiguous. Trimming stripped 7 bases from V and 1 base from J, with 12 bases between. CDR3 size: 14 residues. CDR1 ENHRY and CDR2 SYGVKD come from the germline V gene. CDR3 coding DNA: TGTGCCATCAACGATGGTGGACGCACAGATACGCAGTATTTT. It codes for CAINDGGRTDTQYF.

This clone was detected a few times. The rearrangement uses TRBV7-2 and TRBJ1-2; no clear D. This CDR3 has 11 amino acids. CDR1 and CDR2 (germline): SGHTA, FQGNSA. Deletions cut 5 bases from V and 7 bases from J, with 8 bases between. The CDR3 sequence is CASSTSVGYTF. CDR3 sequence (DNA): TGTGCCAGCAGCACATCCGTTGGCTACACCTTC.

The V gene is TRBV7-2, the J gene TRBJ2-7; D uncertain. Germline V gives CDR1 SGHTA, CDR2 FQGNSA. The CDR3 totals 15 residues. Trimming removed 2 bases from V and 3 bases from J, with 14 bases in between. DNA of the CDR3: TGTGCCAGCAGCTTATTGTCAGCTACTTACTACGAGCAGTACTTC. Residues: CASSLLSATYYEQYF.

The gene calls are TRBV11-2 and TRBJ2-5; 14 positions match TRBD2. Per the germline V gene, CDR1 is SGHAT and CDR2 is FQNNGV. The CDR3 sequence is 16 residues long. Trimming took 3 bases from V and 5 from J; bases not matched to a gene: 5. CDR3 sequence reads: CASSLTSGRAAETQYF. CDR3 bases: TGTGCCAGCAGCTTGACTAGCGGGAGGGCGGCTGAGACCCAGTACTTC.

V gene TRBV7-9 combines with J gene TRBJ2-7; D gene uncertain. The ends were cut back, 7 bases at V and 2 bases at J, with 18 bases in the middle. The germline CDR1 and CDR2 sequences are SEHNR and FQNEAQ (reference sequence). The CDR3 is 15 amino acids. CDR3 loop: CASTLPVANPYEQYF. The CDR3 nucleotides read TGTGCCAGCACCCTCCCCGTGGCTAATCCCTACGAGCAGTACTTC. Full variable domain (missing parts from reference TRBV7-9 and TRBJ2-7): DTGVSQNPRHKITKRGQNVTFRCDPISEHNRLYWYRQTLGQGPEFLTYFQNEAQLEKSRLLSDRFSAERPKGSFSTLEIQRTEQGDSAMYLCASTLPVANPYEQYFGPGTRLTVT.

This clone was detected only a few times. The chain uses TRBV10-3 and TRBJ1-1; weak D call: TRBD1 (6 bases). Trimming shortened V by 3 bases and J by 3 bases, and 8 bases separated the two germline ends. This CDR3 spans 13 amino acids. The V gene's germline CDR1 is ENHRY and CDR2 SYGVKD. The chain's CDR3 is CAISERTDTEAFF. The CDR3 DNA follows: TGTGCCATCAGTGAACGGACAGACACTGAAGCTTTCTTT.